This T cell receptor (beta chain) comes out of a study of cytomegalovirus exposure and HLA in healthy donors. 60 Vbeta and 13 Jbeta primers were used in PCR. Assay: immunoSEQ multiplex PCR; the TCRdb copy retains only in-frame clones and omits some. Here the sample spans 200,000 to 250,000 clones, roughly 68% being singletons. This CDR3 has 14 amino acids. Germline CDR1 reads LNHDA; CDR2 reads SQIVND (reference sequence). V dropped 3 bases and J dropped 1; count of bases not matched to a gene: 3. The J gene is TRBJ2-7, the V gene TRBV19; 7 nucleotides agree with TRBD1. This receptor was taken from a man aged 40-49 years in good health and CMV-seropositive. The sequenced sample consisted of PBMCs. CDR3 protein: CASSIGRGSYEQYF. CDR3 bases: TGTGCCAGTAGTATCGGCAGGGGGTCCTACGAGCAGTACTTC.